This is a list of T cell receptor beta chains from one sample in a study of CD4 T cells in relation to SARS-CoV-2 and coronaviruses. Clones were sequenced by immunoSEQ multiplex PCR, and TCRdb holds only the in-frame ones, with some missing. The table lists 20,000 to 25,000 clones, around 67% of them singletons, with approximately 15% in the top ten. No antigens are known for them. The source material was CD4+ T cells from PBMCs, cultured in vitro. These receptors were obtained from a human donor in good health. The CDR3 runs from the conserved cysteine through the conserved F or W. The D gene is left open where the match is weak.

d_call: TRBD1
cdr3_length: 16
j_call: TRBJ1-2
v_call: TRBV19
cdr3_aa: CAARRPGTGARGGYTF

d_call: TRBD2
cdr3_length: 14
j_call: TRBJ2-1
v_call: TRBV7-2
cdr3_aa: CASSAGGPRDEQFF

d_call: TRBD1
cdr3_length: 18
j_call: TRBJ2-6
v_call: TRBV4-2
cdr3_aa: CASSRRGQGLSGANVLTF

d_call: .
cdr3_length: 16
j_call: TRBJ2-2
v_call: TRBV30
cdr3_aa: CAWSVHRFTNTGELFF

d_call: TRBD1
cdr3_length: 14
j_call: TRBJ2-1
v_call: TRBV11-3
cdr3_aa: CASSGTGGNNEQFF

d_call: TRBD2
cdr3_length: 19
j_call: TRBJ2-2
v_call: TRBV9
cdr3_aa: CASTPTSGGIISNTGELFF

d_call: .
cdr3_length: 14
j_call: TRBJ1-6
v_call: TRBV18
cdr3_aa: CASSPSSYNSPLHF

d_call: .
cdr3_length: 18
j_call: TRBJ2-1
v_call: TRBV7-9
cdr3_aa: CASSLSSGGRSSYNEQFF

d_call: .
cdr3_length: 16
j_call: TRBJ2-1
v_call: TRBV7-6
cdr3_aa: CASSPSAGHSYNEQFF

d_call: .
cdr3_length: 16
j_call: TRBJ2-5
v_call: TRBV7-2
cdr3_aa: CASSPQRGARQETQYF

d_call: TRBD1
cdr3_length: 18
j_call: TRBJ2-3
v_call: TRBV27
cdr3_aa: CASSLTPGQGRRGDTQYF

d_call: TRBD1
cdr3_length: 14
j_call: TRBJ2-5
v_call: TRBV19
cdr3_aa: CASSRDRAQETQYF

d_call: TRBD1
cdr3_length: 17
j_call: TRBJ1-2
v_call: TRBV4-1
cdr3_aa: CASSQGPGQGANYGYTF

d_call: .
cdr3_length: 14
j_call: TRBJ1-1
v_call: TRBV11-2
cdr3_aa: CASRSYQGNTEAFF

d_call: TRBD2
cdr3_length: 18
j_call: TRBJ2-3
v_call: TRBV19
cdr3_aa: CASSPLAGDLGRTDTQYF

d_call: TRBD2
cdr3_length: 15
j_call: TRBJ2-1
v_call: TRBV7-8
cdr3_aa: CASSFSSGRANEQFF

d_call: .
cdr3_length: 10
j_call: TRBJ1-6
v_call: TRBV30
cdr3_aa: CAWSGVTLHF

d_call: TRBD1
cdr3_length: 14
j_call: TRBJ1-4
v_call: TRBV6-5
cdr3_aa: CASSAGTVNEKLFF

d_call: .
cdr3_length: 16
j_call: TRBJ1-1
v_call: TRBV10-1
cdr3_aa: CASSDGRAGYNTEAFF

d_call: .
cdr3_length: 16
j_call: TRBJ2-6
v_call: TRBV9
cdr3_aa: CASSVATHSGANVLTF

d_call: .
cdr3_length: 15
j_call: TRBJ2-3
v_call: TRBV28
cdr3_aa: CASSNPGASTDTQYF

d_call: TRBD2
cdr3_length: 14
j_call: TRBJ2-3
v_call: TRBV6-6
cdr3_aa: CASRGGTSTDTQYF

d_call: .
cdr3_length: 14
j_call: TRBJ1-3
v_call: TRBV3-1/TRBV3-2
cdr3_aa: CASSYRTSGNTIYF

d_call: .
cdr3_length: 19
j_call: TRBJ2-7
v_call: TRBV3-1/TRBV3-2
cdr3_aa: CASSQDRGPSSGISYEQYF

d_call: TRBD2
cdr3_length: 18
j_call: TRBJ2-2
v_call: TRBV3-1/TRBV3-2
cdr3_aa: CASSRGLAADQNTGELFF

d_call: .
cdr3_length: 14
j_call: TRBJ2-7
v_call: TRBV3-1/TRBV3-2
cdr3_aa: CASSQGGGPYEQYF

d_call: .
cdr3_length: 18
j_call: TRBJ1-6
v_call: TRBV7-8
cdr3_aa: CASSLTPPGPIYNSPLHF

d_call: .
cdr3_length: 15
j_call: TRBJ1-1
v_call: TRBV15
cdr3_aa: CATSRESGSYTEAFF

d_call: .
cdr3_length: 13
j_call: TRBJ2-7
v_call: TRBV25-1
cdr3_aa: CASSGDLHYEQYF